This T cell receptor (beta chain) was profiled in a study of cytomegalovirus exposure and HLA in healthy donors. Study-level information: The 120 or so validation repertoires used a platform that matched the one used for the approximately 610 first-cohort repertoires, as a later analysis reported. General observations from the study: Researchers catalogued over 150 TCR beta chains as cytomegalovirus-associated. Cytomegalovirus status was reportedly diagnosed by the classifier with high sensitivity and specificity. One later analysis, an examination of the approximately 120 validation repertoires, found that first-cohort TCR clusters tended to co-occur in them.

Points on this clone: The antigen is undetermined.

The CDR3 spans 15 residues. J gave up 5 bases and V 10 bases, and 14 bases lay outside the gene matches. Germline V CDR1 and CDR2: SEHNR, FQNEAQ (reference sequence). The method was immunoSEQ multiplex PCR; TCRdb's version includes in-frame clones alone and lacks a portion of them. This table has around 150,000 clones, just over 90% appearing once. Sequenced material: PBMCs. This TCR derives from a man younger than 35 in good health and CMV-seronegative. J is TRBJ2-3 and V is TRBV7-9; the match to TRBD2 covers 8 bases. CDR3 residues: CATQLRAGEVDTQYF. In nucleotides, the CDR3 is TGTGCCACCCAGCTTAGAGCGGGGGAAGTAGATACGCAGTATTTT.